A selection of T cell receptor beta chains follows, all from one sample in a study of T cell repertoires in cytomegalovirus infection. TCRdb analysed the reads with MiXCR anew, one entry per CDR3 protein. The sample lists fewer than 550,000 distinct CDR3 sequences, 16% occurring once. Sequencing was performed on CD8+ T cells from PBMCs. These TCRs come from a human donor in good health (CMV status not recorded). Some clones in this sample may be carry-over from other donors' samples. The CDR3 runs from the conserved cysteine through the conserved F or W. The order of the fields is clone size, D gene, V gene, J gene, CDR3 DNA, CDR3 protein. A D gene is named only where the DNA matches it firmly. Some rows mark clone size as missing; the rest say once, few, many or name a class of expanded clone.

>many|-|TRBV27|TRBJ2-1
TGTGCCAGCAGTCCCCGGGACAATGAGCAGTTCTTC
CASSPRDNEQFF
>many|-|TRBV7-9|TRBJ2-3
TGTGCCAGCAGCCGTCTTGGGGCCAAGAGCACAGATACGCAGTATTTT
CASSRLGAKSTDTQYF
>many|TRBD1|TRBV27|TRBJ1-2
TGTGCCAGCAGTTTAAGCTTTGGGGACAGGGGATTTGGCTACACCTTC
CASSLSFGDRGFGYTF
>few|-|TRBV15|TRBJ2-7
TGTGCCACCAGCATGTCCGTGGGATTCTTAACCTACGAGCAGTACTTC
CATSMSVGFLTYEQYF
>many|-|TRBV2|TRBJ2-1
TGTGCCACCCATGGGGGGCAACTCATATACAATGAGCAGTTCTTC
CATHGGQLIYNEQFF
>-|TRBD1|TRBV2|TRBJ1-4
TGTGCCAGCAGCAACAGGGGCCAAGAAAGACTGTTTTTT
CASSNRGQERLFF
>-|-|TRBV19|TRBJ1-1
TGTGCCAGTACCCTAAGGATTCAGGACACTGAAGCTTTCTTT
CASTLRIQDTEAFF
>many|TRBD2|TRBV7-2|TRBJ2-7
TGTGCCAGCAGCTTAGTCGGGGGAGGGCGGGAGCAGTACTTC
CASSLVGGGREQYF
>-|TRBD1|TRBV29-1|TRBJ1-2
TGCAGCGTTGAATTTAGGGGACAGGGGAAGCTCCGGGGCTACACCTTC
CSVEFRGQGKLRGYTF
>-|TRBD1|TRBV28|TRBJ2-5
TGTGCCAGCAACCTAGCCAGGGGGCCCGCGGAGACCCAGTACTTC
CASNLARGPAETQYF
>many|-|TRBV4-1|TRBJ2-7
TGCGCCAGCAGCCAAGTCGGGGACACCGCCTACGAGCAGTACTTC
CASSQVGDTAYEQYF
>few|-|TRBV7-9|TRBJ1-2
TGTGCCAGCAGCCCTGGGGGAGGGAGCAGGGGCTACACCTTC
CASSPGGGSRGYTF
>once|-|TRBV15|TRBJ1-3
TGTGCCACCAGCAGAGTAGGGGGAAGGAGCTCTGGAAACACCATATATTTT
CATSRVGGRSSGNTIYF
>-|TRBD2|TRBV5-1|TRBJ2-5
TGCGCCAGCAGCTTAAGCCTGGGACTAGCGGGTAAATTAGAGACCCAGTACTTC
CASSLSLGLAGKLETQYF
>-|TRBD2|TRBV27|TRBJ2-7
TGTGCCAGCAGTTTTTCCTCCCGACTAGCCCGATCCTACGAGCAGTACTTC
CASSFSSRLARSYEQYF
>many|TRBD1|TRBV7-8|TRBJ2-7
TGTGCCAGCAGCTTAGGGACAGGGGATGGGGGGGGGGAAGACGAGCAGTACTTC
CASSLGTGDGGGEDEQYF
>few|-|TRBV7-9|TRBJ1-3
TGTGCCAGCAGCCAGACAGAAACTGGAAACACCATATATTTT
CASSQTETGNTIYF
>many|-|TRBV12-3/TRBV12-4|TRBJ2-5
TGTGCCAGCAGACACAGGGAAGGTTTGGAGACCCAGTACTTC
CASRHREGLETQYF
>-|TRBD1|TRBV3-1|TRBJ1-4
TGTGCCAGCAGCCTCACACCTCGGACAGGAAATGAAAAACCGTTTTTT
CASSLTPRTGNEKPFF
>-|-|TRBV5-1|TRBJ2-1
TGCGCCAGCAGCACAACTAGCCGGAGCTCCTACAATGAGCAGTTCTTC
CASSTTSRSSYNEQFF
>few|-|TRBV4-1|TRBJ2-1
TGCGCCAGCAGCCACCAGCAGGGGGGAAATGAGCAGTTCTTC
CASSHQQGGNEQFF
>-|TRBD2|TRBV7-9|TRBJ2-1
TGTGCCAGCAGCTCGGACAGGGGGCAGGGACTAGCGGGAGGCCGGGAGCAGTTCTTC
CASSSDRGQGLAGGREQFF
>-|-|TRBV19|TRBJ2-1
TGTGCCAGTAGTATAGATGCCCGAGCCGGGACGCTCTCCTACAATGAGCAGTTCTTC
CASSIDARAGTLSYNEQFF
>many|-|TRBV7-9|TRBJ2-1
TGTGCCAGCAGCCACAAGTATGAGCAGTTCTTC
CASSHKYEQFF
>-|TRBD2|TRBV6-5|TRBJ2-3
TGTGCCAGCAGTAGACTAGCGGGGGGGCCAGAGGATACGCAGTATTTT
CASSRLAGGPEDTQYF
>many|TRBD2|TRBV12-3/TRBV12-4|TRBJ2-5
TGTGCCAGCAGACCCGGACTAGTCGAGACCCAGTACTTC
CASRPGLVETQYF
>-|-|TRBV30|TRBJ2-7
TGTGCCTGGAGTCCCGGCAGGGTGGGCTACGAGCAGTACTTC
CAWSPGRVGYEQYF
>many|-|TRBV29-1|TRBJ1-2
TGCAGCGTTGACGGATACTATGGCTACACCTTC
CSVDGYYGYTF
>-|TRBD2|TRBV19|TRBJ2-2
TGTGCCAGTAGTATAAAGCGGGGTCTTGGGCTCACCGGGGAGCTGTTTTTT
CASSIKRGLGLTGELFF
>many|TRBD1|TRBV7-6|TRBJ2-7
TGTGCCAGCAGCTTTGACAGGGGACACGAGCAGTACTTC
CASSFDRGHEQYF
>many|-|TRBV10-3|TRBJ2-7
TGTGCCATCGGACAGTCCTACGAGCAGTACTTC
CAIGQSYEQYF
>many|-|TRBV19|TRBJ2-7
TGTGCCACCCTAAATAACAGGGACTACGAGCAGTACTTC
CATLNNRDYEQYF
>-|-|TRBV11-2|TRBJ2-1
TGTGCCAGCAGCTTTCCCGGGGGCCCCTCCTACAATGAGCAGTTCTTC
CASSFPGGPSYNEQFF
>many|TRBD2|TRBV7-9|TRBJ2-7
TGTGCCAGCAGCCCCTCTAGCGGGAGCGCCTACGAGCAGTACTTC
CASSPSSGSAYEQYF
>-|-|TRBV29-1|TRBJ2-1
TGCAGCGTTGACAGACGCGGCGGGGCCGATGAGCAGTTCTTC
CSVDRRGGADEQFF
>-|TRBD2|TRBV3-1|TRBJ2-3
TGTGCCAGCAGCCCTGGACTAGCGGGGGCCATCTCAAGCACAGATACGCAGTATTTT
CASSPGLAGAISSTDTQYF
>many|-|TRBV7-2|TRBJ2-3
TGTGCCAGCACCACCGCCCTTATTGGCGCGTGGAGAAATAGAGATACGCAGTATTTT
CASTTALIGAWRNRDTQYF
>many|-|TRBV25-1|TRBJ1-1
TGTGCCAGCACCTTTGGGAACACTGAAGCTTTCTTT
CASTFGNTEAFF
>many|TRBD1|TRBV7-9|TRBJ2-7
TGTGCCAGCAGCCTCAAAAGGGACAGCTCCTACGAGCAGTACTTC
CASSLKRDSSYEQYF
>few|TRBD1|TRBV2|TRBJ1-5
TGTGCCAGCAAAAAGACAGGGAGCAATCAGCCCCAGCATTTT
CASKKTGSNQPQHF
>many|-|TRBV6-1|TRBJ1-1
TGTGCCAGCGTCGGAACAGTGGACACTGAAGCTTTCTTT
CASVGTVDTEAFF
>-|-|TRBV11-2|TRBJ1-1
TGTGCCAGCAACCAGGGAGGGCGGACTGAAGCTTTCTTT
CASNQGGRTEAFF